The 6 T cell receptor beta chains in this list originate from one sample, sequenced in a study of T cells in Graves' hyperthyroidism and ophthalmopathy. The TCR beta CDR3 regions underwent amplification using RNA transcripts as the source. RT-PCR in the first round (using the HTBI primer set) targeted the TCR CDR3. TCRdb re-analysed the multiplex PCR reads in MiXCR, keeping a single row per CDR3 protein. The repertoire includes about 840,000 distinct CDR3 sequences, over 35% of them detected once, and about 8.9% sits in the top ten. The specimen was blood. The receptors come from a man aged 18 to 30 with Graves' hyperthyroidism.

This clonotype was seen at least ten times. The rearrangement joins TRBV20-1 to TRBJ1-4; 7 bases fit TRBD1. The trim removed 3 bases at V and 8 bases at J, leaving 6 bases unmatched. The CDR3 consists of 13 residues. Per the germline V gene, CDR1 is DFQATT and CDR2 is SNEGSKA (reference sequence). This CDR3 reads CSASRQGREKLFF. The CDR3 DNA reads TGCAGTGCTAGCAGACAGGGTAGAGAAAAACTGTTTTTT.

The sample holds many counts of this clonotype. This chain's CDR3 is CASSLGTALGAFF. CDR3 nucleotides: TGTGCCAGCAGTCTCGGGACGGCACTTGGGGCTTTCTTT. The rearrangement joins TRBV12-3 or TRBV12-4 to TRBJ1-1; D perhaps matches TRBD1 (5 bases). Trimming left V 5 bases short and J 11 bases short, with 18 bases between. The CDR3 loop spans 13 amino acids.

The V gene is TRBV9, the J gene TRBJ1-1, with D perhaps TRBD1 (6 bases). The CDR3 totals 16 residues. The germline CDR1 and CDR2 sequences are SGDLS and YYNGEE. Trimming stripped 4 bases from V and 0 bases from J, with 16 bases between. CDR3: CASSLPLGGMNTEAFF. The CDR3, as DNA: TGTGCCAGCAGCCTTCCGTTAGGGGGGATGAACACTGAAGCTTTCTTT.

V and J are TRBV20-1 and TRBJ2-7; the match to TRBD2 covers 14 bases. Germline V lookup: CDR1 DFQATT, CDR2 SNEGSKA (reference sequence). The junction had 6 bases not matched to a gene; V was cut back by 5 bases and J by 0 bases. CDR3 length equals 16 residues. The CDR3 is CSASGTSGGYSYEQYF. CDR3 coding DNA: TGCAGTGCTTCCGGGACTAGCGGGGGTTACTCCTACGAGCAGTACTTC.

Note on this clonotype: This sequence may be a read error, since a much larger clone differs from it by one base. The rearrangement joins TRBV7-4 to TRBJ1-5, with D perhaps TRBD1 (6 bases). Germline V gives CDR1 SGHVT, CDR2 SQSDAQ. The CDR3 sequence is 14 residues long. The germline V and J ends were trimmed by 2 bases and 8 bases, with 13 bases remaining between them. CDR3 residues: CASSLQVSGEPQHF. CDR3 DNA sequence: TGTGCCAGCAGCTTACAGGTCTCAGGGGAGCCCCAGCATTTT.

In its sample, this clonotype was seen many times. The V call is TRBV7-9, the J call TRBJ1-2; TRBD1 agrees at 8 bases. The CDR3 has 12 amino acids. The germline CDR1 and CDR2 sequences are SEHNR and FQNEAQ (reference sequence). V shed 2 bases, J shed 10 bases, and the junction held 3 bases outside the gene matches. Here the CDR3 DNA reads TGTGCCAGCAGCTTACAGGGGGCTAACTACACCTTC. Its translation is CASSLQGANYTF.